The 7 T cell receptor beta chains reported below all come from one sample, sequenced in a study of shared clonotypes between healthy human individuals. Terminally differentiated effector memory CD45RA+ cells were excluded from the naive CD8 cells, which were CD45RO-negative and positively selected for CCR7. Sequencing used immunoSEQ multiplex PCR; TCRdb keeps in-frame clones, though not all of them. This table holds about 680,000 clones, under 95% found once. Sequenced input: naive CD8+ T cells sorted from blood. The receptors were gathered from a man aged 25-45 years in good health.

This rearrangement joins TRBV19 to TRBJ1-3; TRBD1 agrees at 9 bases. V gave up 5 bases and J gave up 3 bases; unmatched junction bases: 11. The CDR3 runs to 17 residues. Germline V gene sequence: CDR1 LNHDA, CDR2 SQIVND (reference sequence). CDR3 sequence (DNA): TGTGCCAGTAGTCCTCAACAGGGGGCTGTTGTTGGAAACACCATATATTTT. This encodes CASSPQQGAVVGNTIYF.

The chain recombines TRBV2 with TRBJ2-1; the match to TRBD1 covers 12 bases. The V gene's germline CDR1 is SNHLY and CDR2 FYNNEI. J lost 5 bases, V lost 8 bases, and 1 base had no gene match. The CDR3 has 13 amino acids. This CDR3 reads CASRDRGHNEQFF. As DNA, the CDR3 is TGTGCCAGCCGGGACAGGGGGCACAATGAGCAGTTCTTC.

The rearrangement links TRBV28 to TRBJ2-3; D not resolved. From germline, CDR1 is MDHEN and CDR2 SYDVKM. The CDR3 is 15 amino acids. The V end was cut by 2 bases, the J end by 8 bases, with 17 bases between. As DNA, the CDR3 is TGTGCCAGCAGTTTACCGGACGCCGGTATGGTTACGCAGTATTTT. Protein sequence: CASSLPDAGMVTQYF.

In the case of this clone: Germline and junction disagree at one end, which may indicate a read error. CDR3 nucleotide sequence: TGTGCTAGCAGCCCGCGGGAGGCTAGCGGGAGCTCAGAAGGAGCCGGGGAGCTGTTTTTT. It codes for CASSPREASGSSEGAGELFF. This sequence joins TRBV7-7 and TRBJ2-2; 10 positions agree with TRBD2. This CDR3 spans 20 amino acids. CDR1 and CDR2 (germline): SSHAT, FNYEAQ (reference sequence).

The rearrangement joins TRBV7-6 to TRBJ2-7; no definite D call. This CDR3 has 13 amino acids. The germline V gene encodes CDR1 SGHVS and CDR2 FNYEAQ. Trimming took off 2 bases at V and 0 bases at J, with 5 bases between the two ends. In DNA, the CDR3 is TGTGCCAGCAGCTTACAGACCTCCTACGAGCAGTACTTC. Translating it yields CASSLQTSYEQYF.

The J gene is TRBJ2-1, the V gene TRBV7-9; possibly TRBD1 or TRBD2 for D (5 bases each). Germline CDR1 is SEHNR and CDR2 is FQNEAQ (reference sequence). Trimming took off 5 bases at V and 2 bases at J, with 13 bases between the two ends. The CDR3 consists of 15 residues. CDR3 region: CASSTGPSTYNEQFF. The CDR3 coding sequence is TGTGCCAGCAGCACGGGACCGTCAACCTACAATGAGCAGTTCTTC.

This chain uses TRBV5-8 with TRBJ2-3, with TRBD2 as a possible D gene (7 bases). Trimming left V 7 bases short and J 5 bases short, with 20 bases between. Germline values: CDR1 SGHTS, CDR2 YDEGEE. This CDR3 contains 15 residues. The CDR3 is CASPESGGIGDTQYF. The CDR3 DNA reads TGTGCCAGCCCAGAGTCGGGGGGCATTGGAGATACGCAGTATTTT.